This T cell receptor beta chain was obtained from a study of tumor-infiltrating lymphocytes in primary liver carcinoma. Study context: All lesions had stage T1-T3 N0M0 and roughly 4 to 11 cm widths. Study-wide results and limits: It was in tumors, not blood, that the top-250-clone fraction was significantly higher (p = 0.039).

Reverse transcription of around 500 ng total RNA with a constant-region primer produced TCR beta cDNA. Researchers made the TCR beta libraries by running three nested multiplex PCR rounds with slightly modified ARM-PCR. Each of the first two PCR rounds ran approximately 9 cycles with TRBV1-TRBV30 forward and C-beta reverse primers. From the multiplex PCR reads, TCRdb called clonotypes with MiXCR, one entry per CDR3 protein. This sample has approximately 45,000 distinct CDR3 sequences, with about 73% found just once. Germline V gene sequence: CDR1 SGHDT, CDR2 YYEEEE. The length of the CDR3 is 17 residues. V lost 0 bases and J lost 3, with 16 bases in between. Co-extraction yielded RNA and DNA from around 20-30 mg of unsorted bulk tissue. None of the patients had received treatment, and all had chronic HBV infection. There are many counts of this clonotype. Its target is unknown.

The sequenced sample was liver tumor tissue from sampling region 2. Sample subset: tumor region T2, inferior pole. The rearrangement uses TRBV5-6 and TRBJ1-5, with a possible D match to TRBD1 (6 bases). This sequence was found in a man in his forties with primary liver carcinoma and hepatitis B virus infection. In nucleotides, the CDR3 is TGTGCCAGCAGCTTGGAAGGGGGTCAGGGAGCCAATCAGCCCCAGCATTTT. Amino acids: CASSLEGGQGANQPQHF.